This T cell receptor beta chain came from a study of blood T cell repertoires in COVID-19. Turning to the study itself: There were acute and convalescent COVID-19 samples, and they came from the United States, Italy and Spain. Nucleic acid was either cDNA or gDNA, and it came from T cells, B-cell-depleted T cells, or PBMCs.

Authors' processing steps: Scientists estimated how many nucleated cells there were by amplifying reference gene primers. Libraries were prepared by immunoSEQ multiplex PCR; TCRdb keeps only in-frame clonotypes and omits some of them. V and J calls and clone size follow that table, whereas D and trimming were derived from the DNA. In the table there are some 150,000 clones, approximately 80% of which are singletons. Germline-derived CDR1 and CDR2 are LGHNA and YNFKEQ. V was clipped by 0 bases and J by 0 bases; unmatched bases: 5. The CDR3 spans 17 residues. Sequencing input: peripheral blood. This TCR was sampled from a human donor in a cohort sampled during active COVID-19. This chain uses TRBV4-2 with TRBJ1-5; 7 bases are shared with TRBD1. As DNA, the CDR3 is TGTGCCAGCAGCCAAGACCGGGACAGCAATAGCAATCAGCCCCAGCATTTT. This gives the protein CASSQDRDSNSNQPQHF.